This TCR beta chain was sequenced for a study of blood T cell repertoires in COVID-19. Study background: The samples span acute and convalescent COVID-19 from the United States, Italy and Spain. T cells, B-cell-depleted T cells, or PBMCs supplied cDNA or gDNA.

Trimming at V came to 1 base and at J to 7 bases, leaving 6 bases not matched to a gene. The CDR3 has 15 residues. From germline, CDR1 is MNHEY and CDR2 SVGEGT. In the original processing: Amplified reference gene primers provided the basis for estimating nucleated cell counts. Data came from immunoSEQ multiplex PCR; TCRdb stores just in-frame clones and leaves some out. That table supplies the V and J calls and clone size; D and trimming were determined from the DNA. The sample yields hundreds of thousands of clones, more than 75% seen once. The gene calls are TRBV6-2 or TRBV6-3 and TRBJ2-1; 8 bases agree with TRBD1. Sequencing was done on a sample of peripheral blood. This TCR was recovered from a woman in her 40s who had recovered from COVID-19. The CDR3 coding sequence is TGTGCCAGCAGTTACTGGCAGGGGGCGAGAAATGAGCAGTTCTTC. This codes for CASSYWQGARNEQFF.